A selection of T cell receptor beta chains follows, all from one sample in a study of cytomegalovirus exposure and HLA in healthy donors. TCRdb keeps only in-frame clones here, not all; method: immunoSEQ multiplex PCR. The data show some 170,000 clones, roughly four fifths seen once. The sample comprised PBMCs. The receptor source for this set is a male donor in good health and CMV-seronegative. CDR3s include the opening cysteine and the closing phenylalanine or tryptophan. A D gene is named only where the DNA matches it firmly. The listing skips clone size in some rows; elsewhere it reads once, few, many or a size class.

TRBV27,TRBJ2-7,-,-,CASSLSTVSNEQYF,TGTGCCAGCAGTTTATCCACAGTGTCTAACGAGCAGTACTTC
TRBV19,TRBJ1-2,-,few,CASSLGEASSAYGYTF,TGTGCCAGTAGCCTCGGAGAGGCCTCGAGTGCCTATGGCTACACCTTC
TRBV7-3,TRBJ2-1,TRBD2,once,CASSPIGGLAGGDEQFF,TGTGCCAGCAGCCCGATCGGGGGGCTAGCGGGAGGGGATGAGCAGTTCTTC
TRBV27,TRBJ1-5,-,-,CASSFSTAGQQPQHF,TGTGCCAGCAGTTTTTCGACGGCAGGGCAACAGCCCCAGCATTTT
TRBV28,TRBJ2-7,-,-,CASSLGQLYEQYF,TGTGCCAGCAGTTTAGGGCAGCTCTACGAGCAGTACTTC
TRBV29-1,TRBJ2-3,-,-,CSVNRDLSTDTQYF,TGCAGCGTGAACAGGGATCTTAGCACAGATACGCAGTATTTT
TRBV7-2,TRBJ2-5,TRBD2,-,CASSGTTSGKETQYF,TGTGCCAGCAGCGGGACGACTAGCGGGAAGGAGACCCAGTACTTC
TRBV11-3,TRBJ2-3,TRBD2,many,CASSRGGVTQYF,TGTGCCAGCAGCCGGGGGGGCGTTACGCAGTATTTT
TRBV5-1,TRBJ2-1,-,once,CASSLEQGSYNEQFF,TGCGCCAGCAGCTTGGAACAGGGCTCCTACAATGAGCAGTTCTTC
TRBV30,TRBJ2-7,-,-,CAWSVKGDEQYF,TGTGCCTGGAGTGTTAAAGGGGACGAGCAGTACTTC
TRBV28,TRBJ1-5,-,-,CASSLRGSLRPQHF,TGTGCCAGCAGTTTAAGGGGCAGTCTTCGGCCCCAGCATTTT
TRBV6-6,TRBJ2-1,-,-,CASSYSILDNEQFF,TGTGCCAGCAGTTACTCGATACTTGACAATGAGCAGTTCTTC
TRBV25-1,TRBJ2-1,TRBD2,-,CASSDPAQAGGSYNEQFF,TGTGCCAGCAGTGACCCGGCCCAGGCGGGAGGTTCCTACAATGAGCAGTTCTTC
TRBV4-2,TRBJ1-4,TRBD1,few,CASTQDRVGEKLFF,TGTGCCAGCACTCAAGACAGGGTGGGTGAAAAACTGTTTTTT
TRBV28,TRBJ2-1,TRBD1,-,CASSSGQGYNEQFF,TGTGCCAGCAGTTCAGGACAGGGTTACAATGAGCAGTTCTTC
TRBV4-1,TRBJ2-7,TRBD1,once,CASSHVRGQGTYEQYF,TGCGCCAGCAGCCATGTGAGGGGACAGGGGACCTACGAGCAGTACTTC
TRBV5-1,TRBJ2-7,TRBD1,-,CASSLGQGIYEQYF,TGCGCCAGCAGCTTGGGACAGGGAATTTACGAGCAGTACTTC
TRBV6-6,TRBJ2-7,-,few,CASSYARGGPYEQYF,TGTGCCAGCAGTTATGCCCGCGGGGGCCCCTACGAGCAGTACTTC
TRBV6-5,TRBJ1-1,-,-,CASSPPGSTEAFF,TGTGCCAGCAGCCCCCCCGGGAGTACTGAAGCTTTCTTT
TRBV19,TRBJ2-1,-,once,CASSSQEYNEQFF,TGTGCCAGTAGTTCACAGGAATACAATGAGCAGTTCTTC
TRBV27,TRBJ1-5,TRBD1,-,CASSIHATGGGQPQHF,TGTGCCAGCAGTATACACGCGACAGGGGGCGGTCAGCCCCAGCATTTT
TRBV7-9,TRBJ1-2,TRBD1,-,CASSIRQGGDYGYTF,TGTGCCAGCAGCATTCGACAGGGGGGAGACTATGGCTACACCTTC
TRBV6-6,TRBJ2-5,TRBD1,-,CASSYSRQGETQYF,TGTGCCAGCAGTTACTCGCGACAGGGAGAGACCCAGTACTTC
TRBV9,TRBJ1-3,-,-,CASSRADSGNTIYF,TGTGCCAGCTCGCGGGCAGACTCTGGAAACACCATATATTTT
TRBV11-2,TRBJ2-7,-,-,CASSPAGEQYF,TGTGCCAGCAGCCCAGCAGGGGAGCAGTACTTC
TRBV11-3,TRBJ2-1,TRBD2,few,CASSFVSGGHLNEQFF,TGTGCCAGCAGCTTCGTTAGCGGGGGCCATCTCAATGAGCAGTTCTTC
TRBV30,TRBJ2-2,TRBD2,-,CAWSPTLAGGRTGELFF,TGTGCCTGGAGCCCCACCCTAGCGGGGGGCCGTACCGGGGAGCTGTTTTTT
TRBV11-2,TRBJ2-5,TRBD1,-,CASSLGDRYQETQYF,TGTGCCAGCAGCTTAGGGGACAGATACCAAGAGACCCAGTACTTC
TRBV28,TRBJ2-2,-,-,CASSDLGEGGTGELFF,TGTGCCAGCAGCGACCTGGGGGAGGGGGGGACCGGGGAGCTGTTTTTT
TRBV6-1,TRBJ2-7,-,-,CASTQQDYEQYF,TGTGCCAGCACTCAACAGGACTACGAGCAGTACTTC
TRBV7-9,TRBJ1-1,-,-,CASRAREWSPEAFF,TGTGCCAGCAGGGCCAGGGAATGGTCCCCTGAAGCTTTCTTT
TRBV5-1,TRBJ1-6,-,-,CASSLGGEFNSPLHF,TGCGCCAGCAGCTTAGGAGGGGAATTTAATTCACCCCTCCACTTT
TRBV5-1,TRBJ2-5,TRBD1,few,CASSPQPGQGETQYF,TGCGCCAGCAGCCCCCAGCCGGGACAGGGAGAGACCCAGTACTTC
TRBV6-5,TRBJ2-7,TRBD2,once,CASSYYRTSGSYEQYF,TGTGCCAGCAGTTACTATAGGACTAGCGGCTCCTACGAGCAGTACTTC
TRBV4-3,TRBJ2-1,TRBD2,-,CASSQLGLAGGNEQFF,TGCGCCAGCAGCCAACTGGGACTAGCCGGCGGCAATGAGCAGTTCTTC
TRBV14,TRBJ2-1,-,-,CASSRRLSSYNEQFF,TGTGCCAGCAGCCGACGACTTAGCTCCTACAATGAGCAGTTCTTC
TRBV15,TRBJ2-1,TRBD2,few,CATSIGVTGGNNEQFF,TGTGCCACCAGCATTGGGGTAACGGGAGGGAACAATGAGCAGTTCTTC
TRBV6-5,TRBJ1-6,TRBD1,-,CASSYNRGEMSPLHF,TGTGCCAGCAGTTACAACAGGGGCGAGATGTCACCCCTCCACTTT
TRBV19,TRBJ2-7,-,once,CASSGQIFTYEQYF,TGTGCCAGTAGTGGACAGATCTTTACCTACGAGCAGTACTTC
TRBV2,TRBJ1-6,-,-,CASREYNSPLHF,TGTGCCAGCAGAGAGTATAATTCACCCCTCCACTTT
TRBV4-1,TRBJ1-5,-,few,CASSQDYSQPQHF,TGCGCCAGCAGCCAGGATTACAGTCAGCCCCAGCATTTT
TRBV6-5,TRBJ2-7,TRBD2,-,CASSYEGTSGSYEQYF,TGTGCCAGCAGTTACGAAGGGACTAGCGGGAGCTACGAGCAGTACTTC
TRBV15,TRBJ1-5,TRBD1,-,CATRRGGESNQPQHF,TGTGCCACCAGGAGAGGGGGCGAAAGCAATCAGCCCCAGCATTTT
TRBV14,TRBJ2-1,-,-,CASSQEGTRREQFF,TGTGCCAGCAGCCAAGAGGGTACTAGGCGTGAGCAGTTCTTC
TRBV4-1,TRBJ1-5,-,few,CASSQDFWEGVGSNQPQHF,TGCGCCAGCAGCCAAGATTTTTGGGAAGGGGTTGGGAGCAATCAGCCCCAGCATTTT
TRBV10-3,TRBJ2-7,-,-,CAISEGRGGYF,TGTGCCATCAGTGAGGGGAGGGGGGGGTACTTC
TRBV28,TRBJ2-1,-,few,CASSPLGVLSSYNEQFF,TGTGCCAGCAGTCCACTCGGGGTCCTAAGCTCCTACAATGAGCAGTTCTTC
TRBV4-1,TRBJ2-7,TRBD1,-,CASSQLDRAYEQYF,TGCGCCAGCAGCCAACTGGACAGGGCCTACGAGCAGTACTTC
TRBV4-2,TRBJ1-5,TRBD1,-,CASSQDPAGGVNQPQHF,TGTGCCAGCAGCCAAGATCCTGCAGGGGGAGTAAATCAGCCCCAGCATTTT
TRBV28,TRBJ2-3,TRBD2,-,CASSSAASGSATDTQYF,TGTGCCAGCAGCAGTGCAGCTAGCGGGAGCGCCACAGATACGCAGTATTTT